This entry lists 19 T cell receptor beta chains sequenced from one sample in a study of blood T cell repertoires in COVID-19. Using immunoSEQ multiplex PCR, the repertoire was profiled, and TCRdb retains in-frame clones only, with some absent. Here the sample spans some 240,000 clones, approximately 78% being singletons. Sequences were obtained from peripheral blood. The receptor source for this set is a woman aged 60 to 75 with active or convalescent COVID-19.

This chain joins TRBV5-1 and TRBJ2-5, with a tentative D call TRBD2 (6 bases). In germline, CDR1 is SGHRS, CDR2 YFSETQ. CDR3 length equals 15 residues. V lost 0 bases and J 2 bases, leaving 11 bases between the germline ends. CDR3 DNA: TGCGCCAGCAGCTTGGCCGCTGGGGGGCAAGAGACCCAGTACTTC. Protein product: CASSLAAGGQETQYF.

The V call is TRBV9, the J call TRBJ2-1, with a tentative D call TRBD2 (7 bases). Germline V gives CDR1 SGDLS, CDR2 YYNGEE. CDR3 length equals 17 residues. With 0 bases removed from V and 6 bases from J, the gap between germline ends came to 19 bases. The CDR3 loop is CASSVDYPGGPGNEQFF. In DNA, the CDR3 is TGTGCCAGCAGCGTAGATTATCCGGGGGGCCCCGGCAATGAGCAGTTCTTC.

This clone was picked up one time. The rearrangement joins TRBV18 to TRBJ1-2; TRBD1 might be the D (6 bases). The germline V gene encodes CDR1 KGHSH and CDR2 LQKENI. The CDR3 is made up of 13 amino acids. Trimming left V 6 bases short and J 9 bases short, with 17 bases between. CDR3 in amino acids: CASSPQSRDSYTF. CDR3 nucleotide sequence: TGTGCCAGCTCCCCCCAGTCTCGGGACAGCTACACCTTC.

The chain combines TRBV7-9 with TRBJ1-1, with TRBD1 matching over 8 bases. CDR1 is SEHNR and CDR2 is FQNEAQ in the germline V gene (reference sequence). This CDR3 has 15 residues. V lost 4 bases to trimming and J lost 0 bases; unmatched junction nucleotides: 4. The CDR3 here is CASSSTTGVNTEAFF. The DNA of the CDR3 is TGTGCCAGCAGCTCCACGACAGGGGTGAACACTGAAGCTTTCTTT.

This chain links TRBV7-9 with TRBJ2-7; weak D call: TRBD2 (6 bases). The V end lost 4 bases, the J end lost 6 bases, and 13 bases lay between the germline ends. Per the germline V gene, CDR1 is SEHNR and CDR2 is FQNEAQ (reference sequence). This CDR3 is 13 amino acids long. The CDR3 loop reads CASSSGDLGEQYF. Here the CDR3 DNA reads TGTGCCAGCAGCTCGGGGGATTTAGGCGAGCAGTACTTC.

This chain uses TRBV12-5 with TRBJ2-7; 9 nucleotides align to TRBD2. CDR3 length: 16 residues. V lost 0 bases and J lost 2; bases outside the gene matches: 5. The V gene's germline CDR1 is LGHNT and CDR2 FRNRAP. CDR3 sequence: CASGLVGSGGTYEQYF. CDR3 nucleotide sequence: TGTGCTAGTGGTTTGGTCGGCAGCGGGGGGACCTACGAGCAGTACTTC.

This clone has only a few counts. The chain has TRBV4-1 and TRBJ1-2, with D uncertain. The ends were cut back, 4 bases at V and 4 bases at J, with 22 bases in the middle. Germline loops: CDR1 MGHRA, CDR2 YSYEKL. The length of the CDR3 is 17 residues. CDR3 bases: TGCGCCAGCAGCCCCCGAACGGGGATTATAAACCTCTATGGCTACACCTTC. Its protein product is CASSPRTGIINLYGYTF.

The V call is TRBV11-2, the J call TRBJ2-5; 12 bases map to TRBD2. The CDR3 is made up of 18 amino acids. Germline CDR1 SGHAT, CDR2 FQNNGV. Trimming at V came to 1 base and at J to 2 bases, leaving 8 bases not matched to a gene. CDR3 region: CASSLGASGGDSQETQYF. Written as DNA, the CDR3 is TGTGCCAGCAGCTTAGGGGCTAGCGGGGGGGATTCGCAAGAGACCCAGTACTTC. The entire variable domain, with the rest obtained from reference TRBV11-2 and TRBJ2-5, is as follows: EAGVAQSPRYKIIEKRQSVAFWCNPISGHATLYWYQQILGQGPKLLIQFQNNGVVDDSQLPKDRFSAERLKGVDSTLKIQPAKLEDSAVYLCASSLGASGGDSQETQYFGPGTRLLVL.

This clone was picked up one time. V usage is TRBV3-1 (or the pseudogene TRBV3-2) and J usage is TRBJ2-7, with TRBD1 as a possible D gene (6 bases). The V end lost 1 base, the J end lost 4 bases, and 14 bases lay between the germline ends. From germline, CDR1 is LGHDT and CDR2 YNNKEL (reference sequence). The CDR3 is made up of 15 amino acids. CDR3: CASSQAPGTTYEQYF. The DNA of the CDR3 is TGTGCCAGCAGCCAAGCCCCCGGGACAACGTACGAGCAGTACTTC.

CDR3 region: CASSPGGGGSYGYTF. The DNA of the CDR3 is TGTGCCAGTAGTCCCGGTGGTGGCGGTAGCTATGGCTACACCTTC. This chain joins TRBV19 and TRBJ1-2; D unresolved. Germline CDR1 LNHDA, CDR2 SQIVND (reference sequence). With 5 bases removed from V and 4 bases from J, the gap between germline ends came to 17 bases. The CDR3 is 15 residues long.

The chain couples TRBV27 to TRBJ1-2; 7 positions agree with TRBD1. The CDR3 runs to 13 residues. The V and J ends lost 5 bases and 8 bases, in that order; junction bases with no gene match: 8. Germline assignment: CDR1 MNHEY and CDR2 SMNVEV (reference sequence). The chain's CDR3 is CASSVQGLGGYTF. The CDR3 nucleotides are TGTGCCAGCAGTGTACAGGGGTTGGGAGGCTACACCTTC.

The V call is TRBV19, the J call TRBJ1-1; D is undetermined. V shed 0 bases and J shed 2 bases, with 4 bases lying between them. The germline gives CDR1 LNHDA, CDR2 SQIVND (reference sequence). CDR3 length equals 13 residues. This CDR3 is CASSIDLNTEAFF. The CDR3 DNA reads TGTGCCAGTAGTATAGATCTTAACACTGAAGCTTTCTTT.

The chain couples TRBV27 to TRBJ2-5, with 7 bases lining up with TRBD1. Losses at the gene ends were 5 bases for V and 2 bases for J; bases not matched to a gene: 8. Germline-derived CDR1 and CDR2 are MNHEY and SMNVEV (reference sequence). CDR3 length: 15 amino acids. The CDR3: CASSHRDRIQETQYF. CDR3 DNA: TGTGCCAGCAGTCACCGGGACAGAATTCAAGAGACCCAGTACTTC.

The chain links TRBV12-3 or TRBV12-4 to TRBJ1-1; 8 bases agree with TRBD1. Germline trimming cut 7 bases from V and 7 bases from J; bases unmatched to any gene: 5. CDR3 length equals 12 residues. This chain's CDR3 is CASTRQGFEAFF. The CDR3 bases are TGTGCCAGCACCCGACAGGGGTTTGAAGCTTTCTTT.

The chain uses TRBV2 and TRBJ1-2, with TRBD1 as a possible D gene (5 bases). V was trimmed by 6 bases and J by 0 bases, leaving 11 bases between them. Germline V CDR1 and CDR2: SNHLY, FYNNEI. CDR3 length: 14 residues. In DNA, the CDR3 is TGTGCCAGCAGGGCAGACAGATCTAACTATGGCTACACCTTC. Residues: CASRADRSNYGYTF. Looking up the rest from reference TRBV2 and TRBJ1-2 gives the full variable domain: EPEVTQTPSHQVTQMGQEVILRCVPISNHLYFYWYRQILGQKVEFLVSFYNNEISEKSEIFDDQFSVERPDGSNFTLKIRSTKLEDSAMYFCASRADRSNYGYTFGSGTRLTVV.

The V call is TRBV7-2, the J call TRBJ2-3; D is undetermined. The CDR3 covers 13 residues. The germline gives CDR1 SGHTA, CDR2 FQGNSA. Trimming left V 4 bases short and J 5 bases short, with 10 bases between. CDR3 region: CASSSAWRDTQYF. The CDR3 DNA follows: TGTGCCAGCAGCTCAGCCTGGAGAGATACGCAGTATTTT.

The rearrangement uses TRBV11-2 and TRBJ2-5; a weak D match, TRBD1 (5 bases). This CDR3 comprises 15 residues. CDR1 SGHAT and CDR2 FQNNGV come from the germline V gene. V lost 2 bases and J lost 6, with 16 bases in between. CDR3 in DNA: TGTGCCAGCAGCTTAAATTTCGGGCAGGGAAAGACCCAGTACTTC. Protein product: CASSLNFGQGKTQYF.

The chain has TRBV7-9 and TRBJ2-7; D might be TRBD1 (5 bases). This CDR3 spans 13 amino acids. Germline values: CDR1 SEHNR, CDR2 FQNEAQ (reference sequence). Deletions cut 5 bases from V and 6 bases from J, with 14 bases between. CDR3 sequence (DNA): TGTGCCAGCAGCCCCTCCGCAGGGATCGAGCAGTACTTC. It encodes CASSPSAGIEQYF.

Details on this clone: The sample contains more than one DNA sequence encoding this CDR3. The chain has TRBV12-3 or TRBV12-4 and TRBJ2-5, with a possible D match to TRBD2 (5 bases). Trimming cost V 3 bases and J 5 bases, with 10 bases left between them. The CDR3 totals 13 residues. CDR3: CASSFWGEETQYF. The CDR3 DNA sequence: TGTGCCAGCAGTTTCTGGGGAGAGGAGACCCAGTACTTC.